This T cell receptor beta chain was identified during a study of cytomegalovirus exposure and HLA in healthy donors. Looking at the study overall: Among about 179 million T cells, an earlier analysis found roughly 100 million unique TCR beta sequences.

The CDR3 runs 14 residues. Trimming cost V 4 bases and J 6 bases, with 14 bases left between them. Germline loops: CDR1 SGHRS, CDR2 YFSETQ. Amplification used 60 Vbeta primers and 13 Jbeta primers. The data were produced by immunoSEQ multiplex PCR, yet TCRdb's version contains in-frame clones alone and is incomplete. Of roughly 190,000 clones in the sample, 65% to 80% are singletons; the top ten hold around 0.99%. This chain uses TRBV5-1 with TRBJ2-1; D is unclear. The specimen was PBMCs. The clonotype comes from a woman in her thirties or forties in good health and CMV-seronegative. The CDR3 loop reads CASSQTLSGNEQFF. Here the CDR3 DNA reads TGCGCCAGCAGCCAGACCCTATCGGGCAATGAGCAGTTCTTC.